This T cell receptor (beta chain) was captured in a study of blood T cell repertoires in COVID-19. Germline V gene data show CDR1 as MGHRA and CDR2 as YSYEKL. Trimming shortened V by 2 bases and J by 0 bases, and 10 bases separated the two germline ends. The CDR3 is made up of 15 amino acids. As handled by the study authors: Reference gene primer amplification yielded estimated nucleated cell counts. The repertoire was sequenced with immunoSEQ multiplex PCR; TCRdb's copy has only in-frame clones and lacks some. The D gene and trimming were derived from the DNA, and the V and J assignments and clone size from that table. The sample carries some 120,000 clones, about 77% recorded once.

Material: peripheral blood. The gene calls are TRBV4-1 and TRBJ1-1; D gene unclear. This TCR came from a human donor in a cohort sampled during active COVID-19. CDR3 loop: CASSQYVLMNTEAFF. The CDR3 nucleotides read TGCGCCAGCAGCCAATATGTTTTAATGAACACTGAAGCTTTCTTT.